Listed below are T cell receptor beta chains from one sample, sequenced in a study of human T cells and chemical hapten exposure. MiXCR was run by TCRdb on the RACE reads, yielding one entry per CDR3 protein. The sample contains some 380,000 distinct CDR3 sequences, more than 4.5% of which appear only once. Source: whole blood, taken in connection with sensitization to the hapten diphenylcyclopropenone (DPC). Receptors originate from a woman aged 50 to 60 with alopecia areata. Some clones in this sample may be carry-over from other donors' samples. Both conserved end residues are part of each CDR3. The D gene is left open where the match is weak. Clone size is given for some rows only: seen once, a few or many times, or a class if the clone is expanded.

length,size,J,V,D,DNA,CDR3
15,few,TRBJ2-3,TRBV6-5,NA,TGTGCCAGCAGTTACTCGCTAACCTCCACAGATACGCAGTATTTT,CASSYSLTSTDTQYF
12,many,TRBJ1-1,TRBV7-3,TRBD1,TGTGCCAGCAGCCGGGGACAGGGGGAAGCTTTCTTT,CASSRGQGEAFF
12,NA,TRBJ2-3,TRBV7-2,NA,TGTGCCAGCAGCCGCGAGACAGATACGCAGTATTTT,CASSRETDTQYF
11,many,TRBJ2-7,TRBV2,NA,TGTGCCAGCAGTGAAGACAGGCGGCAGAGCTTC,CASSEDRRQSF
14,many,TRBJ1-2,TRBV29-1,NA,TGCAGCGTTGAAGATCGACGGAATAACTATGGCTACACCTTC,CSVEDRRNNYGYTF
14,many,TRBJ1-1,TRBV6-6,NA,TGTGCCAGCGGAATGGGAGGAACGAACACTGAAGCTTTCTTT,CASGMGGTNTEAFF
14,NA,TRBJ2-7,TRBV6-2/TRBV6-3,TRBD1,TGTGCCAGCAGACCGGGACAGGGTATAAACGAGCAGTACTTC,CASRPGQGINEQYF
14,many,TRBJ2-7,TRBV9,NA,TGTGCCAGCAGCGTAGAGGCACGTTCCTACGAGCAGTACTTC,CASSVEARSYEQYF
13,many,TRBJ2-3,TRBV29-1,NA,TGCAGCTCCTACACGGGGCGTGCGGATACGCAGTATTTT,CSSYTGRADTQYF
15,many,TRBJ1-5,TRBV23-1,NA,TGCGCCAGCAGTCCCAGGGGTTGGGGCAATCAGCCCCAGCATTTT,CASSPRGWGNQPQHF
15,few,TRBJ1-5,TRBV12-3/TRBV12-4,TRBD1,TGTGCCAGCAGGGGGACAGGGATCAGCAATCAGCCCCAGCATTTT,CASRGTGISNQPQHF
16,NA,TRBJ1-1,TRBV10-3,TRBD1,TGTGCCATCAGATACGGGACAGGGGGCCTGAACACTGAAGCTTTCTTT,CAIRYGTGGLNTEAFF
13,many,TRBJ1-6,TRBV7-8,NA,TGTGCCAGCAGCTTCCGGACACAATCACCCCTCCACTTT,CASSFRTQSPLHF
16,NA,TRBJ2-1,TRBV7-8,TRBD2,TGTGCCAGCAGCTACTCTTTAGCGGGGGTGTACAATGAGCAGTTCTTC,CASSYSLAGVYNEQFF
16,many,TRBJ1-1,TRBV2,TRBD1,TGTGCCAGCAGTGGGCCCACAGGGGGCACGAACACTGAAGCTTTCTTT,CASSGPTGGTNTEAFF
15,few,TRBJ1-6,TRBV7-9,TRBD1,TGTGCCAGCAGCTCCCGGGACAGGGGAAATTCACCCCTCCACTTT,CASSSRDRGNSPLHF
11,many,TRBJ2-3,TRBV10-3,NA,TGTGCCATCAGTGACGTTAAATCGCAGTATTTT,CAISDVKSQYF
15,many,TRBJ2-1,TRBV9,TRBD1,TGTGCCAGCAGCGGGCCCGGGACAGGGTACAATGAGCAGTTCTTC,CASSGPGTGYNEQFF
17,NA,TRBJ1-1,TRBV6-2/TRBV6-3,NA,TGTGCCAGCAGTTATTACTCCTGGGCAGTTCAGAACACTGAAGCTTTCTTT,CASSYYSWAVQNTEAFF
18,many,TRBJ2-6,TRBV28,TRBD1,TGTGCCAGCAGTTTTGGCGGACAGGGGGTCCCTGGGGCCAACGTCCTGACTTTC,CASSFGGQGVPGANVLTF
17,many,TRBJ2-3,TRBV12-3/TRBV12-4,NA,TGTGCCAGCAGTTTTTCGGGGGGCTCGGAGCGCACAGATACGCAGTATTTT,CASSFSGGSERTDTQYF
17,NA,TRBJ2-6,TRBV28,TRBD2,TGTGCCAGCAGTACCCCAAGCGGGAGGAAGGGGGCCAACGTCCTGACTTTC,CASSTPSGRKGANVLTF
15,NA,TRBJ1-1,TRBV6-5,NA,TGTGCCAGCAGTTACTCGGCCTTGGGAGACACTGAAGCTTTCTTT,CASSYSALGDTEAFF
18,few,TRBJ2-3,TRBV29-1,TRBD2,TGCAGCGTTGAAGACCCCCACGGGGGGGCCGGGAGCACAGATACGCAGTATTTT,CSVEDPHGGAGSTDTQYF
9,few,TRBJ2-7,TRBV29-1,NA,TGCAGCGGTTTCCTCGAGCAGTACTTC,CSGFLEQYF
15,many,TRBJ2-1,TRBV4-1,NA,TGCGCCAGCAGCCAAGTCCAGGGCTCCTACAATGAGCAGTTCTTC,CASSQVQGSYNEQFF
16,few,TRBJ1-1,TRBV29-1,NA,TGCAGCGTTGATTGTAGCCGAAGCATGTTGAACACTGAAGCTTTCTTT,CSVDCSRSMLNTEAFF